Below are 25 T cell receptor beta chains sequenced from a single sample in a study of OX40 agonist ivuxolimab in advanced cancers. Profiled with immunoSEQ multiplex PCR; TCRdb holds only in-frame clones, not every one. The sample contains approximately 58,000 clones, 75% to 85% of which appear only once. Sequencing used CD4+ or CD8+ T cells sorted from blood, obtained in a trial of the OX40 agonist ivuxolimab. Receptors were obtained from an adult with an advanced solid tumor such as melanoma, head and neck, liver or kidney cancer.

This rearrangement joins TRBV6-1 to TRBJ2-7; 7 positions agree with TRBD2. Trimming cost V 6 bases and J 2 bases; bases outside gene matches: 7. The CDR3 covers 14 residues. The germline V gene encodes CDR1 MNHNS and CDR2 SASEGT. CDR3 DNA: TGTGCCAGCAGGGACGACCGGGGGGCCTACGAGCAGTACTTC. Protein sequence: CASRDDRGAYEQYF.

The V call is TRBV28, the J call TRBJ2-1, with 14 nucleotides matching TRBD2. The CDR3 runs to 14 residues. The germline V gene has CDR1 MDHEN and CDR2 SYDVKM. V lost 7 bases, J lost 15 bases, and 11 bases stayed unmatched. The CDR3 DNA reads as TGTGCCAGCACCTCCGGGACTAGCGGGAGAATTAGGTTCTTC. Encoded protein: CASTSGTSGRIRFF.

This clone has more than one count but fewer than ten. V usage is TRBV7-8 and J usage is TRBJ1-1; D remains unclear. Trimming removed 5 bases from V and 8 bases from J, with 9 bases in between. The CDR3 spans 11 residues. CDR1 and CDR2 from the germline V gene are SGHVS and FQNEAQ. The CDR3 spells CASSPTIEAFF. The DNA for the CDR3 is TGTGCCAGCAGCCCTACTATAGAAGCTTTCTTT.

This clone has more than one count but fewer than ten. The CDR3 DNA reads as TGTGCCAGCAGTTCTTTTACAGGGAACACTGAAGCTTTCTTT. It specifies CASSSFTGNTEAFF. This chain links TRBV27 with TRBJ1-1; TRBD1 is a possible D gene (5 bases). V was cut by 4 bases and J by 1 base, with 10 bases left in between. The germline V gene has CDR1 MNHEY and CDR2 SMNVEV (reference sequence). CDR3 length: 14 residues.

The V and J genes are TRBV5-3 and TRBJ1-1, with 9 bases identical to TRBD1. TRBV5-3 counts as an open reading frame of uncertain function. Trimming removed 8 bases from V and 5 bases from J; junction bases left unmatched: 10. This CDR3 has 14 amino acids. In nucleotides, the CDR3 is TGTGCCAGCAGTCCACAGGGGGCGGCAACTGAAGCTTTCTTT. Its translation: CASSPQGAATEAFF.

This clone was counted once. The chain carries TRBV30 and TRBJ2-7, with TRBD1 as a possible D gene (5 bases). V lost 2 bases and J lost 4, with 12 bases in between. The germline gives CDR1 GTSNPN, CDR2 SVGIG (reference sequence). The CDR3 sequence is 13 residues long. CDR3 sequence (DNA): TGTGCCTGGAGTAGGGGCAGGGTATACGAGCAGTACTTC. It translates to CAWSRGRVYEQYF.

This sequence joins TRBV27 and TRBJ1-1; a possible D gene is TRBD1 (6 bases). Trimming pared 5 bases from V and 8 bases from J, leaving 12 bases between. CDR3 length: 12 residues. Looked up from germline, CDR1 is MNHEY and CDR2 is SMNVEV (reference sequence). CDR3 nucleotides: TGTGCCAGCAGTACCCCGACAGGCGAAGCTTTCTTT. This codes for CASSTPTGEAFF.

The chain has TRBV28 and TRBJ1-2; possibly TRBD1 for D (5 bases). The CDR3 has 13 amino acids. V was clipped by 6 bases and J by 3 bases, with 11 bases between them. Germline CDR1 is MDHEN and CDR2 is SYDVKM. In nucleotides, the CDR3 is TGTGCCAGCAGAAATGGGGCCCACTATGGCTACACCTTC. Translating gives CASRNGAHYGYTF.

V usage is TRBV7-2 and J usage is TRBJ2-2; D possibly corresponds to TRBD1 (6 bases). The CDR3 has 14 amino acids. Germline CDR1 SGHTA, CDR2 FQGNSA. The V end lost 3 bases, the J end lost 3 bases, and 8 bases lay between the germline ends. The CDR3 bases are TGTGCCAGCAGCTTTAACAGGGACACCGGGGAGCTGTTTTTT. Its translation is CASSFNRDTGELFF.

This chain joins TRBV11-3 and TRBJ1-1, with TRBD1 identical over 9 bases. V lost 1 base, J lost 4 bases, and 1 base stayed unmatched. The CDR3 is 14 amino acids. The germline V gene encodes CDR1 SGHNT and CDR2 YENEEA. CDR3: CASSLGGQGTEAFF. Written as DNA, the CDR3 is TGTGCCAGCAGCTTAGGGGGACAGGGCACTGAAGCTTTCTTT. Variable domain in full (rest from reference TRBV11-3 and TRBJ1-1): EAGVVQSPRYKIIEKKQPVAFWCNPISGHNTLYWYLQNLGQGPELLIRYENEEAVDDSQLPKDRFSAERLKGVDSTLKIQPAELGDSAVYLCASSLGGQGTEAFFGQGTRLTVV.

The chain uses TRBV7-6 and TRBJ2-2; D is possibly TRBD2 (6 bases). V was clipped by 8 bases and J by 2 bases, with 12 bases between them. CDR3 length: 14 amino acids. Germline V gene sequence: CDR1 SGHVS, CDR2 FNYEAQ. CDR3 nucleotide sequence: TGTGCCAGCGGGACGGGAGCTAACACCGGGGAGCTGTTTTTT. Amino acids: CASGTGANTGELFF.

J is TRBJ2-3 and V is TRBV5-1; 8 bases match TRBD1. The J segment lost 4 bases and the V segment lost 0 bases, leaving 4 bases of the junction unmatched. The CDR3 is 15 residues long. Per germline, CDR1 SGHRS and CDR2 YFSETQ. CDR3 protein: CASSLEAGGADTQYF. The CDR3 nucleotides read TGCGCCAGCAGCTTGGAGGCAGGGGGCGCAGATACGCAGTATTTT.

This clone showed up just once. The chain is built from TRBV5-7 and TRBJ1-1, with D perhaps matching TRBD1 (6 bases). TRBV5-7 belongs to the ORF category, with a function that is uncertain. Trimming removed 0 bases at V and 11 bases at J, with 11 bases between. This CDR3 region has 12 residues. CDR3 region: CASSLGTVGAFF. The CDR3 DNA follows: TGTGCCAGCAGCTTGGGGACAGTAGGCGCTTTCTTT.

The J gene is TRBJ1-1, the V gene TRBV28; a possible D gene is TRBD1 (5 bases). V was cut by 5 bases and J by 0 bases, with 10 bases left in between. The CDR3 sequence is 14 residues long. CDR1 and CDR2 from the germline V gene are MDHEN and SYDVKM. This CDR3 reads CASSMGTVNTEAFF. The DNA of the CDR3 is TGTGCCAGCAGTATGGGGACTGTGAACACTGAAGCTTTCTTT.

V is TRBV18 and J is TRBJ1-5; the match to TRBD1 covers 7 bases. With V trimmed by 3 bases and J by 0 bases, 5 bases remained unmatched. The CDR3 extends over 16 amino acids. Germline CDR1 and CDR2: KGHSH and LQKENI. Here the CDR3 reads CASSPAGQVSNQPQHF. Written as DNA, the CDR3 is TGTGCCAGCTCACCCGCAGGACAGGTTAGCAATCAGCCCCAGCATTTT.

In this sample, this clone turned up a few times. The chain carries TRBV5-1 and TRBJ2-3; unclear D gene. Looked up from germline, CDR1 is SGHRS and CDR2 is YFSETQ. V was cut by 0 bases and J by 6 bases, with 17 bases left in between. CDR3 length equals 16 residues. DNA of the CDR3: TGCGCCAGCAGCTTGGCCGTCGACCGAGGTGGTGATACGCAGTATTTT. This codes for CASSLAVDRGGDTQYF.

The chain uses TRBV6-1 and TRBJ1-5, with D unresolved. Germline CDR1 reads MNHNS; CDR2 reads SASEGT. This CDR3 has 15 amino acids. V lost 2 bases, J lost 0 bases, and 8 bases lay in between. The CDR3 nucleotides are TGTGCCAGCAGTGAAAGAACCTATAGCAATCAGCCCCAGCATTTT. Amino acids: CASSERTYSNQPQHF.

For this clone: This specimen includes other DNA sequences encoding the same CDR3. The chain recombines TRBV18 with TRBJ2-7; the D is unclear. Trimming took 0 bases from V and 2 from J, leaving 2 bases between them. In germline, CDR1 is KGHSH, CDR2 LQKENI. This CDR3 is built from 12 residues. CDR3 DNA: TGTGCCAGCTCACCACCGACCTACGAGCAGTACTTC. Encoded protein: CASSPPTYEQYF. The entire variable domain, with the rest obtained from reference TRBV18 and TRBJ2-7, is as follows: NAGVMQNPRHLVRRRGQEARLRCSPMKGHSHVYWYRQLPEEGLKFMVYLQKENIIDESGMPKERFSAEFPKEGPSILRIQQVVRGDSAAYFCASSPPTYEQYFGPGTRLTVT.

This rearrangement joins TRBV7-2 to TRBJ1-2; tentatively, D is TRBD1 (5 bases). Germline loops: CDR1 SGHTA, CDR2 FQGNSA. V lost 4 bases, J lost 0 bases, and 12 bases lay in between. CDR3 length: 15 amino acids. In DNA form, the CDR3 reads TGTGCCAGCAGCTCCCCCGACAGTGCTAACTATGGCTACACCTTC. It codes for CASSSPDSANYGYTF.

This clone was detected only a few times. The gene calls are TRBV19 and TRBJ1-4, with 7 bases fitting TRBD1. From germline, CDR1 is LNHDA and CDR2 SQIVND (reference sequence). Trimming removed 10 bases from V and 0 bases from J; junction bases left unmatched: 11. The length of the CDR3 is 16 residues. DNA for the CDR3: TGTGCCACCCAGGACAGGCCGCGGGCAACTAATGAAAAACTGTTTTTT. This encodes CATQDRPRATNEKLFF.

V usage is TRBV7-9 and J usage is TRBJ1-1, with D perhaps matching TRBD1 (6 bases). The CDR3 sequence is 15 residues long. Trimming stripped 8 bases from V and 4 bases from J, with 20 bases between. Germline CDR1 reads SEHNR; CDR2 reads FQNEAQ (reference sequence). The CDR3 nucleotides read TGTGCCAGCCAGGTGATAGGGGGAGGGGTCACTGAAGCTTTCTTT. Amino acid sequence: CASQVIGGGVTEAFF.

This chain links TRBV7-2 with TRBJ2-1; D possibly matches TRBD1 or TRBD2 (6 bases each). Trimming removed 3 bases from V and 14 bases from J, with 14 bases in between. CDR3 size: 12 residues. From germline, CDR1 is SGHTA and CDR2 FQGNSA. The CDR3 loop reads CASSLGGKPKFF. For the CDR3, the DNA is TGTGCCAGCAGCTTGGGGGGCAAGCCTAAGTTCTTC.

The chain couples TRBV28 to TRBJ1-2, with TRBD1 as a possible D gene (5 bases). Germline V gives CDR1 MDHEN, CDR2 SYDVKM. Between the trimmed V and J ends, which lost 5 bases and 0 bases, there was a span of 7 bases. This CDR3 has 13 amino acids. The CDR3 coding sequence is TGTGCCAGCAGTCAGGGTTCTAACTATGGCTACACCTTC. Amino acids: CASSQGSNYGYTF.

The rearrangement links TRBV7-8 to TRBJ2-5; no firm D call. Deletions cut 7 bases from V and 3 bases from J, with 6 bases between. CDR1 is SGHVS, CDR2 FQNEAQ, per germline. The CDR3 covers 11 residues. CDR3: CASTQKETQYF. CDR3 in DNA: TGTGCCAGCACCCAAAAAGAGACCCAGTACTTC.

This clone was picked up many times. The chain employs TRBV5-4 and TRBJ2-5, with D perhaps TRBD1 (5 bases). The CDR3 runs to 13 residues. V shed 4 bases and J shed 4 bases, with 11 bases lying between them. Germline CDR1 and CDR2: SGHNT and YYREEE (reference sequence). In DNA, the CDR3 is TGTGCCAGCAGCAAAGGACACTTAGAGACCCAGTACTTC. Amino acids: CASSKGHLETQYF.